This TCR beta chain appears in the sequencing data of a study of long-term antiretroviral therapy in people with HIV. Overall study findings and caveats: Clones expanded before ART dominated the repertoire at all time points.

Survey-level resolution applied to immunoSEQ assay v3.0. Libraries were prepared by immunoSEQ multiplex PCR; TCRdb keeps only in-frame clonotypes and omits some of them. The sample has tens of thousands of clones, over 80% seen once. On this clone itself: The antigen is undetermined.

The sequences come from unsorted PBMCs, collected approximately 4.1 years after starting antiretroviral therapy. The receptor was isolated from a man aged 30 to 39 with HIV.

The CDR3 region is CASSRLPDGREQYF. The CDR3, as DNA: TGCGCCAGCAGCCGTCTTCCGGACGGGCGCGAGCAGTACTTC. V and J are TRBV4-3 and TRBJ2-7; the D is unclear. The CDR3 covers 14 residues. The V end was cut by 4 bases, the J end by 6 bases, with 16 bases between. From germline, CDR1 is LGHNA and CDR2 YSLEER.